Reported below is one T cell receptor (beta chain). This clonotype was found a few times. Its antigen specificity is not known. No base quality information exists; no much larger clone differs at one position. Amplification of TCR beta CDR3 regions was carried out from RNA transcripts. For the first round of RT-PCR on the TCR CDR3, the HTBI primer set was used together with the Qiagen OneStep RT-PCR kit. A second multiplex PCR round built the libraries, followed by size selection and purification. Libraries were sequenced paired-end with 100 bp reads on an Illumina HiSeq2000. On the authors' methods: SOAPnuke was used to process the raw data, with reads discarded if the reads contained adapters or uncalled bases, had a mean Phred below 15, or lacked an exact constant-primer or identifier match. COPE v1.2.5 was used to merge high-quality paired reads, and clonotypes were defined as unique nucleotide sequences. Clonotypes were aligned to IMGT TRBV, TRBD and TRBJ reference segments using MiTCR v1.1. The analysis was restricted to V-J combinations with a frequency above 0.0001, which together covered approximately 99% of the repertoires. The TCS score was defined as F50 (clonal expansion) divided by E x V (chaos), with BLOSUM62-based TCRdist calculated between CDR3 peptides within each V-J. Welch's t-statistics and random forest reduced around 520 V-J features to about 12, which were used in a naive Bayes classifier (R e1071). The public reads were reanalyzed by TCRdb: fastp trimming at Q25, MiXCR alignment, in-frame beta chains only. Identical CDR3 proteins give one entry, which carries the most common genes and DNA. Clone size and V and J calls follow TCRdb, not the original study. A total of around 500,000 distinct CDR3 sequences appear in this sample, around 15% of them only once. The top ten constitute about 29% of the sample.

The entry originates in a study of T cells in Graves' hyperthyroidism and ophthalmopathy (dated by TCRdb to about 2019). Broadly, across the study: Peripheral blood was sampled at the time of initial diagnosis, prior to any treatment. Prospective prediction of ophthalmopathy was tested in an independent validation cohort consisting of 18 hyperthyroidism patients and more than 15 patients who later progressed to ophthalmopathy. A discovery cohort of approximately 100 patients, roughly 43 with Graves' ophthalmopathy and 55 to 60 with stable Graves' hyperthyroidism, was used to find distinguishing TCR V-J signatures. TCR Vbeta CDR3 sequencing of 135 peripheral blood samples (around 45 ophthalmopathy, roughly 74 hyperthyroidism and some 17 progressor patients) is reported in the paper. Once sampling was done, hyperthyroidism patients were given methimazole at a starting dose of 30 mg daily, whereas ophthalmopathy patients were given high-dose intravenous methylprednisolone. For training and testing, the 100 or so patients in the discovery cohort were randomly divided in a 7:3 ratio. In addition, the study compared T-cell repertoires in thyroid tissue and in blood from six Graves' hyperthyroidism patients.

Study-wide conclusions, independent of this receptor: Sample size was not statistically predetermined, and investigators were not blinded to group allocation. Blood samples also contained most of the expanded thyroid clonotypes (frequency above 0.001), which suggests that blood repertoires may reflect thyroid immune responses. In validation, the model predicted progression to ophthalmopathy with approximately 71% sensitivity and less than 80% specificity, a median of about 6.7 months before onset. A model built on a 13 V-J signature distinguished ophthalmopathy from stable hyperthyroidism, reaching approximately 89% sensitivity and 81% to 83% specificity in cross-validation and 80%/75% in testing.

As encoded in the germline V gene, CDR1 is SGHRS while CDR2 is YFSETQ. Including cysteine and phenylalanine, the CDR3 has 14 amino acids. Only CDR3 DNA remains: 42 bases, in frame from the first base. V is reduced by 1 base and J by 4 bases, leaving a spacing of 10 bases between them. Moderately to severely active disease, a Clinical Activity Score of at least 3, a NOSPECS grade of at least 4, and a duration under 3 months were present in ophthalmopathy patients. Any patient with an uncontrolled infection, another autoimmune disease, pregnancy or lactation was excluded. Diagnoses relied on clinical symptoms, serum thyroxine and TRAb, thyroid ultrasound and orbital computed tomography. PBMCs were separated from around 9.1 ml of fresh peripheral blood using Ficoll-Paque density gradient centrifugation. Trizol reagent was used to extract total RNA, and RNA quality was then checked on an Agilent 2100 Bioanalyzer.

Sequenced sample: blood. This TCR derives from a woman in her 30s with Graves' ophthalmopathy. This chain is built from TRBV5-1 and TRBJ2-3, with no reliable assignment of the D segment. DNA sequence: TGCGCCAGCAGCTTGTTGGGTATGTCAGATACGCAGTATTTT. This sequence encodes CASSLLGMSDTQYF. Supplemented by the reference TRBV5-1 and TRBJ2-3 proteins around the CDR3, the complete variable domain is KAGVTQTPRYLIKTRGQQVTLSCSPISGHRSVSWYQQTPGQGLQFLFEYFSETQRNKGNFPGRFSGRQFSNSRSEMNVSTLELGDSALYLCASSLLGMSDTQYFGPGTRLTVL.